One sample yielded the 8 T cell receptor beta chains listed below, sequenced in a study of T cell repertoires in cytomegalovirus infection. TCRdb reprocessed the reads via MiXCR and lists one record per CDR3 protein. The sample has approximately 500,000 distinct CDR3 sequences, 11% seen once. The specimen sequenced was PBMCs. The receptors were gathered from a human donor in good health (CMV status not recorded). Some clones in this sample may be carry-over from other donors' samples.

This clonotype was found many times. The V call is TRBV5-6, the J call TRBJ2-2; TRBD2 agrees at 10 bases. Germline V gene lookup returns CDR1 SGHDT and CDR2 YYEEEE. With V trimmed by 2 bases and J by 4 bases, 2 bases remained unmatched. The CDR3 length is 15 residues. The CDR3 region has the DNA TGTGCCAGCAGCTTTGCTAGCGGGGGCACCGGGGAGCTGTTTTTT. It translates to CASSFASGGTGELFF.

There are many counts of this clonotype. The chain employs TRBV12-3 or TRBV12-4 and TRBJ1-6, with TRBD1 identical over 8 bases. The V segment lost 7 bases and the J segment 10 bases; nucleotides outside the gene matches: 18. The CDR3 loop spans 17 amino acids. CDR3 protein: CASTLLSTGVRKSPLHF. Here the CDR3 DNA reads TGTGCCAGCACCCTACTCTCGACAGGGGTAAGGAAATCACCCCTCCACTTT.

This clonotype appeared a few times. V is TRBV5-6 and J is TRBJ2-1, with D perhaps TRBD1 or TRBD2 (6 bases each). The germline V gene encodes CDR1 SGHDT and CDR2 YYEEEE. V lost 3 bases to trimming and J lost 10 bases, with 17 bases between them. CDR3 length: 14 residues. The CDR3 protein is CASSSGAGETEQFF. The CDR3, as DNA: TGTGCCAGCAGCTCGGGGGCTGGCGAGACGGAGCAGTTCTTC.

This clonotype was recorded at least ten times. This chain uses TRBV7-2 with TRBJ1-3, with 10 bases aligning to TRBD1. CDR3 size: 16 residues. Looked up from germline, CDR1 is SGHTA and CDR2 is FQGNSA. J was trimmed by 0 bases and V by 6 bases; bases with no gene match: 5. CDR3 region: CASRGTGVFSGNTIYF. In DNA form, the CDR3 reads TGTGCCAGCAGGGGGACAGGGGTCTTCTCTGGAAACACCATATATTTT. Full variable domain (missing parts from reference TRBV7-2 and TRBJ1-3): GAGVSQSPSNKVTEKGKDVELRCDPISGHTALYWYRQSLGQGLEFLIYFQGNSAPDKSGLPSDRFSAERTGGSVSTLTIQRTQQEDSAVYLCASRGTGVFSGNTIYFGEGSWLTVV.

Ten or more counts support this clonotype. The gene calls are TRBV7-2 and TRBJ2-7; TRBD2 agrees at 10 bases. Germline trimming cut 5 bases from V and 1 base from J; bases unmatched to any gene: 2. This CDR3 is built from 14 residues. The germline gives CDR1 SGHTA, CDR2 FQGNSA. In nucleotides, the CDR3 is TGTGCCAGCAGCATACTAGCGGGGTCCTACGAGCAGTACTTC. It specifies CASSILAGSYEQYF.

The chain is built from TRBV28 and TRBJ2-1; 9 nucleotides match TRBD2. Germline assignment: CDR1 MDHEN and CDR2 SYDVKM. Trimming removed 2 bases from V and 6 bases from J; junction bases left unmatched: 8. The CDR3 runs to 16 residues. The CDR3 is CASSLLGEAGGNEQFF. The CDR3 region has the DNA TGTGCCAGCAGTTTACTGGGTGAAGCGGGAGGCAATGAGCAGTTCTTC.

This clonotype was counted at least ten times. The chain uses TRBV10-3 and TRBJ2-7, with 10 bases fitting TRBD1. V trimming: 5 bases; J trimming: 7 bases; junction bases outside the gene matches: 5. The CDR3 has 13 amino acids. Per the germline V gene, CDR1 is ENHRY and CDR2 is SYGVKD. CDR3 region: CAISFDRGQEQYF. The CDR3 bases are TGTGCCATCAGTTTTGACAGGGGGCAAGAGCAGTACTTC.

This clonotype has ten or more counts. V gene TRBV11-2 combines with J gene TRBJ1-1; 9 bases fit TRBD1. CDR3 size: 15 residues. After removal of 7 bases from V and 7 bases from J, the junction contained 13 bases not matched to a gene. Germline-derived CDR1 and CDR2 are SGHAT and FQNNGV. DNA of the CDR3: TGTGCCAGCATCAAACAGGACAGGGGCAGTAATGAAGCTTTCTTT. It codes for CASIKQDRGSNEAFF.